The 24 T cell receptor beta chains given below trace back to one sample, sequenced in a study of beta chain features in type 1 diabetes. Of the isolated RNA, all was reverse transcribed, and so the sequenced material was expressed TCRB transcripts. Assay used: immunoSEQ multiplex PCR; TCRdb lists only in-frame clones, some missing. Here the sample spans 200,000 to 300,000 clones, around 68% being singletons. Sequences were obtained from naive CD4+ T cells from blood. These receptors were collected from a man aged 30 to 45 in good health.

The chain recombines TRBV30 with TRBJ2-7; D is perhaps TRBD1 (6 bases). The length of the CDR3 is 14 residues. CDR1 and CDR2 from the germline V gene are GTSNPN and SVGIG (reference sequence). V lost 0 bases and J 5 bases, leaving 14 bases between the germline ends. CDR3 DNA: TGTGCCTGGAGTGTAAAGGCAGGGGTGAACGAGCAGTACTTC. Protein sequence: CAWSVKAGVNEQYF.

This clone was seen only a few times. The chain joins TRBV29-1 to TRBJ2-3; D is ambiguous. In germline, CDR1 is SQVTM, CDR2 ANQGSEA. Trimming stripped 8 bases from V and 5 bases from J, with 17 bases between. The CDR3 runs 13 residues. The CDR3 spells CSCRWVPEDTQYF. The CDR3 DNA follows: TGCAGCTGCAGGTGGGTGCCCGAAGATACGCAGTATTTT.

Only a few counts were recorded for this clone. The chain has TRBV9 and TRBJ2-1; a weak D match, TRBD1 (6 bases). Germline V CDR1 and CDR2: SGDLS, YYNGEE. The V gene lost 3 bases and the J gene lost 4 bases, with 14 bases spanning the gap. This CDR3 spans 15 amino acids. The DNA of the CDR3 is TGTGCCAGCAGCGCGTCTGGGGGCCCTTACAATGAGCAGTTCTTC. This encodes CASSASGGPYNEQFF.

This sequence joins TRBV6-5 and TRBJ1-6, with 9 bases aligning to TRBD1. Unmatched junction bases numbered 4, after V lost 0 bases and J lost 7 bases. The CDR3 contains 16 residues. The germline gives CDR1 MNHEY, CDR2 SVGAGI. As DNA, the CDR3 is TGTGCCAGCAGTTACTCCGGGACAGGGACCAATTCACCCCTCCACTTT. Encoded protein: CASSYSGTGTNSPLHF.

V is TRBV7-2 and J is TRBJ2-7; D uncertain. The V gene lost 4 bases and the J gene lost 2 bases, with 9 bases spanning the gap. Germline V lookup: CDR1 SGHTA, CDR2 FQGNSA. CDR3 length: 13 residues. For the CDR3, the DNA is TGTGCCAGCAGCTCGGAAGGGCCCTACGAGCAGTACTTC. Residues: CASSSEGPYEQYF.

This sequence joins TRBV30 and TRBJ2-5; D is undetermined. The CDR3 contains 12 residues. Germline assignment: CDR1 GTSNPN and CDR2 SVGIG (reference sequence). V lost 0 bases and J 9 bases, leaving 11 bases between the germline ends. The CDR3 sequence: CAWSVPPWAQYF. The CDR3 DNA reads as TGTGCCTGGAGTGTTCCGCCCTGGGCCCAGTACTTC.

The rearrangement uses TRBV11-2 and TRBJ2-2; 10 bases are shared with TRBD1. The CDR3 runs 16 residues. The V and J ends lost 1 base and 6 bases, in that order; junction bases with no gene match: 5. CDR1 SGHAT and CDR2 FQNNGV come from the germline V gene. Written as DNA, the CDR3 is TGTGCCAGCAGCTTAGGTTGGGACAGGGGATCCGGGGAGCTGTTTTTT. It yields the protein CASSLGWDRGSGELFF.

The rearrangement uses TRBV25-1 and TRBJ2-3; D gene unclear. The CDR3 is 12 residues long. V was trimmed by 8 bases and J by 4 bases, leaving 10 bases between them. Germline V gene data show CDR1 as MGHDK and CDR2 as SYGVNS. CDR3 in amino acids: CASSYIADTQYF. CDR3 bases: TGTGCCAGCTCATATATCGCAGATACGCAGTATTTT.

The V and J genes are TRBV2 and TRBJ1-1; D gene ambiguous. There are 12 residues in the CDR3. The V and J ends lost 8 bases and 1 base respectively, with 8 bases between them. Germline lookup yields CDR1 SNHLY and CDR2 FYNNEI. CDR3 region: CASGLRNTEAFF. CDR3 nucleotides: TGTGCCAGCGGTCTTAGGAACACTGAAGCTTTCTTT.

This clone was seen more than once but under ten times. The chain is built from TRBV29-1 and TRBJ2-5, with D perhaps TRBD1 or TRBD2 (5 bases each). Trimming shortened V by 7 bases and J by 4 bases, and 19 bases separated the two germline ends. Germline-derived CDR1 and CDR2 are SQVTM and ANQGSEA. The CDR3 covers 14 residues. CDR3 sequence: CSAERAGRVETQYF. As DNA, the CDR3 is TGCAGCGCCGAAAGGGCAGGGCGGGTAGAGACCCAGTACTTC.

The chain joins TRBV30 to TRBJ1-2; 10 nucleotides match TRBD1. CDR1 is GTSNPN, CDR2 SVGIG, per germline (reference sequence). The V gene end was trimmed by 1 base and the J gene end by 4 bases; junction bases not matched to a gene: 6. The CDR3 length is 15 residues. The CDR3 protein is CAWSEWDRGTYGYTF. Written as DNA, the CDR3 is TGTGCCTGGAGTGAATGGGACAGGGGTACCTATGGCTACACCTTC. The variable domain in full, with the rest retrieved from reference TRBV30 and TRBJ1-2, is SQTIHQWPATLVQPVGSPLSLECTVEGTSNPNLYWYRQAAGRGLQLLFYSVGIGQISSEVPQNLSASRPQDRQFILSSKKLLLSDSGFYLCAWSEWDRGTYGYTFGSGTRLTVV.

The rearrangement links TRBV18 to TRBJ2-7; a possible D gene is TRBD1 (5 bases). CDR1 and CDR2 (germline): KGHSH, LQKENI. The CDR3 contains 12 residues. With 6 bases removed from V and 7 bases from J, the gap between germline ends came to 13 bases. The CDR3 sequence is CASSTQQGEQYF. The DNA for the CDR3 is TGTGCCAGCTCGACCCAGCAGGGTGAGCAGTACTTC.

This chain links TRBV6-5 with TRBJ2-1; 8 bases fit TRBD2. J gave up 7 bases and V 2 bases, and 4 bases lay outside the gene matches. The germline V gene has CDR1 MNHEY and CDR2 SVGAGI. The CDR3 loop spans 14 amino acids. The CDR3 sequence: CASSYATSVNEQFF. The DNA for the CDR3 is TGTGCCAGCAGTTACGCGACTAGCGTGAATGAGCAGTTCTTC.

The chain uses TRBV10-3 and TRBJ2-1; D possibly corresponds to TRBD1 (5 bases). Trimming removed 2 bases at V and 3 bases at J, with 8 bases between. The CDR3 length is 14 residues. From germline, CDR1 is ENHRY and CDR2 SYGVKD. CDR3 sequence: CAISEKTGYNEQFF. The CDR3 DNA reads TGTGCCATCAGTGAGAAAACAGGCTACAATGAGCAGTTCTTC.

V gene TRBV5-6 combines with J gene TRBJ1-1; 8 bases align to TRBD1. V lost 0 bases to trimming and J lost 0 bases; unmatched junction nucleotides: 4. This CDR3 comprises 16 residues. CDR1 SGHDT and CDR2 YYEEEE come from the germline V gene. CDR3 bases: TGTGCCAGCAGCTTGGTTAACAGGGGGATGAACACTGAAGCTTTCTTT. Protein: CASSLVNRGMNTEAFF.

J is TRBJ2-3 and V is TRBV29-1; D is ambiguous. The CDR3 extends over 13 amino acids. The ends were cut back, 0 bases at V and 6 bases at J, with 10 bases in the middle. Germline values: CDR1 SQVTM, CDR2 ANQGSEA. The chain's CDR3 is CSVEDRLGDTQYF. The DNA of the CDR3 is TGCAGCGTTGAAGACCGACTCGGGGATACGCAGTATTTT.

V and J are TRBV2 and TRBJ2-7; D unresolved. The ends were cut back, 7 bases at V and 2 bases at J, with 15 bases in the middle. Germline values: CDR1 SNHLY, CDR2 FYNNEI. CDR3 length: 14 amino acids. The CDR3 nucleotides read TGTGCCAGCACGGCCAGAGGTTTGGCCTACGAGCAGTACTTC. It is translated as CASTARGLAYEQYF.

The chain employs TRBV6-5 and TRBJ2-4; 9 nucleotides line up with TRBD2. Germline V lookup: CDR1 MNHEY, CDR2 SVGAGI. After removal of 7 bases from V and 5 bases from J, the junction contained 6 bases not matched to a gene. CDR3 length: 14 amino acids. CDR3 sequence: CASTPGGRENIQYF. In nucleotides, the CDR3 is TGTGCCAGCACCCCCGGCGGGAGGGAAAACATTCAGTACTTC.

The CDR3 DNA reads as TGCGCCAGCAGCTTGGCCGAGCTATACAATGAGCAGTTCTTC. This translates into CASSLAELYNEQFF. The chain has TRBV5-1 and TRBJ2-1; no reliable D call. Germline V gene sequence: CDR1 SGHRS, CDR2 YFSETQ. This CDR3 is 14 amino acids long. The V end was cut by 0 bases, the J end by 4 bases, with 8 bases between.

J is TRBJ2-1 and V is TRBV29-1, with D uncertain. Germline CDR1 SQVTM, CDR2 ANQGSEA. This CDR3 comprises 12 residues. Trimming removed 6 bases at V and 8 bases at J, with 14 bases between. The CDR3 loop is CSVRQVSYEQFF. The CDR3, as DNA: TGCAGCGTCCGCCAGGTTAGCTATGAGCAGTTCTTC.

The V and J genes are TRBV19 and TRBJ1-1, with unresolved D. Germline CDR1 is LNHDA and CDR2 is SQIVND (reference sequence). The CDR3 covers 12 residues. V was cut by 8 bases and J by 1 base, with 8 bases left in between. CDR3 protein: CASLDWNTEAFF. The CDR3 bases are TGTGCCAGTTTAGACTGGAACACTGAAGCTTTCTTT.

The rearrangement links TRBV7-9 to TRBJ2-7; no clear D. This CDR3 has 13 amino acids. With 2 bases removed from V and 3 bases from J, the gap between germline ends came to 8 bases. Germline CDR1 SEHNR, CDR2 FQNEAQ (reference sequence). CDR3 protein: CASSLTQIYEQYF. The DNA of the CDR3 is TGTGCCAGCAGCTTAACACAGATCTACGAGCAGTACTTC.

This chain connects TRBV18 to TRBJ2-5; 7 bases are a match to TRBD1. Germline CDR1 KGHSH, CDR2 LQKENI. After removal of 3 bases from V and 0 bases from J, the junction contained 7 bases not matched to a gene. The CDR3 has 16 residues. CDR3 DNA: TGTGCCAGCTCACCCCCGGGACAGTGGTACCAAGAGACCCAGTACTTC. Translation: CASSPPGQWYQETQYF.

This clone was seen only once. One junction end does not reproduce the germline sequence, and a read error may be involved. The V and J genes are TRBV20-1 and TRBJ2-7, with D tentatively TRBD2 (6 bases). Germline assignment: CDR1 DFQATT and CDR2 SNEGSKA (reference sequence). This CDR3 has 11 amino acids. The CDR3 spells CSARDRGTTNF. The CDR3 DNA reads TGCAGTGCTAGAGATCGGGGGACGACGAATTTC.